The clone carrying this T cell receptor beta chain occurred a few times. Its antigen is unknown. The data originate from a study of blood T cells in healthy people across ages. Study conclusions and caveats: From one million sequenced T cells, diversity estimates were lower bounds. Diversity was higher, and naive CD4+ cells more numerous, in long-lived donors than in aged donors.

PCR was performed a second time for 7 to 11 cycles using a sample-barcoded 5' primer and a J-beta primer mix. TCRdb itself ran the 5' RACE reads through MiXCR, one entry per CDR3 protein. The sample records 1.2 million to 1.5 million distinct CDR3 sequences, about 43% being singletons. CDR1 is DFQATT, CDR2 SNEGSKA, per germline (reference sequence). Between the trimmed V and J ends, which lost 3 bases and 3 bases, there was a span of 19 bases. The CDR3 has 16 amino acids. This chain links TRBV20-1 with TRBJ2-3, with D possibly matching TRBD1 (6 bases). What was sequenced was blood. This receptor was obtained from a woman aged 18 to 35 in good health. The CDR3 is CSARDEGEYMTDTQYF. The CDR3 bases are TGCAGTGCTAGGGACGAGGGGGAGTATATGACAGATACGCAGTATTTT.